By proportion, the clone carrying this T cell receptor (beta chain) is medium-sized (0.01 to 0.1%). This beta chain is an unintended read in a library built for alpha chains; its size means little. The sample is drawn from a study of spatial heterogeneity in lung cancer. Study details: Consistently, beta-chain sequences turned up in larger numbers than alpha-chain sequences did. There were, on average, more than ten raw-read appearances for each unique TCR and UMI combination.

Time point reported: sample taken at primary tumor resection. Unsorted whole RNA from tumor, nontumor lung or frozen PBMC underwent sequencing. The donors, about 74 patients with untreated early-stage non-small cell lung cancer, provided the samples. The germline V gene encodes CDR1 MNHEY and CDR2 SVGAGI. The CDR3 spans 15 residues. The V end was cut by 2 bases, the J end by 1 base, with 9 bases between. Individual TCR cDNA molecules each bore their own unique molecular identifier. A single record per CDR3 protein comes from TCRdb applying MiXCR to the 5' RACE reads. Of 7,200 or so distinct CDR3 sequences in the sample, less than 5% were seen once.

This sequence was found in a female donor with early-stage non-small cell lung cancer. Sample: normal lung tissue next to the tumor, taken at surgery. The chain couples TRBV6-5 to TRBJ2-1; D ambiguous. For the CDR3, the DNA is TGTGCCAGCAGTTACCAGTCCAGTTCCTACAATGAGCAGTTCTTC. Translated: CASSYQSSSYNEQFF.